Following are 32 T cell receptor beta chains from one sample sequenced in a study of shared clonotypes between healthy human individuals. Generated by immunoSEQ multiplex PCR, the TCRdb table keeps only in-frame clones and is missing some. The table includes around 1,900,000 clones, roughly 95% detected once. CD8 cells regarded as naive lacked CD45RO, were positively chosen for CCR7, and omitted terminally differentiated effector memory CD45RA+ cells. Source material: naive CD8+ T cells from PBMCs. The source of these receptors is a man aged 18 to 30 in good health. Some clones in this sample may be carry-over from other donors' samples.

The table lists this clone with a few counts. The chain is built from TRBV6-1 and TRBJ1-1; D uncertain. V lost 2 bases, J lost 4 bases, and 11 bases lay in between. Germline CDR1 MNHNS, CDR2 SASEGT. This CDR3 has 14 residues. The CDR3 DNA follows: TGTGCCAGCAGTGAACGTGGTACTGGCACTGAAGCTTTCTTT. It specifies CASSERGTGTEAFF.

The chain uses TRBV7-9 and TRBJ2-1, with 10 bases fitting TRBD2. Germline V gene data show CDR1 as SEHNR and CDR2 as FQNEAQ (reference sequence). CDR3 length equals 18 residues. V lost 5 bases and J lost 11; bases outside the gene matches: 21. CDR3 region: CASSPPGLASITEPKQFF. The CDR3 nucleotides read TGTGCCAGCAGCCCTCCGGGACTAGCGAGTATAACCGAACCGAAGCAGTTCTTC.

A note on this clone: Other nucleotide sequences from this sample produce the same CDR3. V usage is TRBV9 and J usage is TRBJ2-1; 8 nucleotides align to TRBD2. V trimming: 0 bases; J trimming: 7 bases; junction bases outside the gene matches: 6. This CDR3 spans 15 amino acids. Germline V gene lookup returns CDR1 SGDLS and CDR2 YYNGEE. This chain's CDR3 is CASSVGSGSGNEQFF. The CDR3 nucleotides are TGTGCCAGCAGCGTAGGCAGCGGGAGTGGAAATGAGCAGTTCTTC.

V is TRBV15 and J is TRBJ2-1, with 15 bases lining up with TRBD2. The ends lost 0 bases at V and 14 bases at J; junction bases unmatched: 5. CDR1 is LNHNV and CDR2 is YYDKDF in the germline V gene (reference sequence). The CDR3 spans 15 residues. CDR3 protein: CATSREGLAGGRKFF. The CDR3, as DNA: TGTGCCACCAGCAGAGAAGGACTAGCGGGAGGGCGAAAGTTCTTC.

V usage is TRBV4-3 and J usage is TRBJ2-7; 9 bases are shared with TRBD2. Losses at the gene ends were 2 bases for V and 2 bases for J; bases not matched to a gene: 4. The length of the CDR3 is 15 residues. The germline CDR1 and CDR2 sequences are LGHNA and YSLEER. The CDR3 here is CASSQRTSATYEQYF. In DNA, the CDR3 is TGCGCCAGCAGCCAACGGACTAGCGCCACCTACGAGCAGTACTTC.

The rearrangement links TRBV10-3 to TRBJ2-6; no clear D gene. Trimming stripped 6 bases from V and 0 bases from J, with 12 bases between. The CDR3 runs to 16 residues. Germline V gives CDR1 ENHRY, CDR2 SYGVKD. The CDR3 DNA is TGTGCCATCAGGAGGACGGCAGCCTCTGGGGCCAACGTCCTGACTTTC. Translating gives CAIRRTAASGANVLTF.

The rearrangement uses TRBV6-1 and TRBJ2-2; 7 bases agree with TRBD2. CDR1 MNHNS and CDR2 SASEGT come from the germline V gene. This CDR3 has 15 amino acids. After removal of 3 bases from V and 4 bases from J, the junction contained 5 bases not matched to a gene. CDR3 residues: CASSDLLASTGELFF. CDR3 DNA: TGTGCCAGCAGTGACTTACTAGCGAGCACCGGGGAGCTGTTTTTT.

The rearrangement links TRBV9 to TRBJ2-2, with 10 bases aligning to TRBD1. Germline CDR1 is SGDLS and CDR2 is YYNGEE. The V gene end was trimmed by 4 bases and the J gene end by 5 bases; junction bases not matched to a gene: 11. There are 17 residues in the CDR3. CDR3 DNA: TGTGCCAGCAGCATCCAGAGACAGGGGGCGGTTACCGGGGAGCTGTTTTTT. It yields the protein CASSIQRQGAVTGELFF.

The V gene is TRBV4-1, the J gene TRBJ2-7; 8 bases agree with TRBD2. The V gene end was trimmed by 0 bases and the J gene end by 3 bases; junction bases not matched to a gene: 7. This CDR3 has 16 amino acids. Germline CDR1 and CDR2: MGHRA and YSYEKL. CDR3 bases: TGCGCCAGCAGCCAAGATCTTGGGACTAGATTCTACGAGCAGTACTTC. Protein: CASSQDLGTRFYEQYF.

V is TRBV6-4 and J is TRBJ2-7; TRBD2 aligns across 9 bases. From germline, CDR1 is MRHNA and CDR2 SNTAGT. Trimming removed 4 bases from V and 7 bases from J; junction bases left unmatched: 5. CDR3 length: 13 residues. The CDR3 region has the DNA TGTGCCAGCAGTGTACTAGCGGGTGGAGAGCAGTACTTC. It codes for CASSVLAGGEQYF.

The V and J genes are TRBV5-8 and TRBJ2-1; D not resolved. Germline V gene data show CDR1 as SGHTS and CDR2 as YDEGEE. Trimming shortened V by 9 bases and J by 7 bases, and 11 bases separated the two germline ends. This CDR3 comprises 11 residues. Here the CDR3 reads CATHGWNEQFF. The CDR3 DNA sequence: TGTGCCACCCACGGGTGGAATGAGCAGTTCTTC.

The gene calls are TRBV6-1 and TRBJ2-7; the D gene is possibly TRBD2 (5 bases). The CDR3 totals 16 residues. V lost 2 bases, J lost 3 bases, and 17 bases lay in between. Germline V gives CDR1 MNHNS, CDR2 SASEGT. In DNA form, the CDR3 reads TGTGCCAGCAGTGAAAGAGGGTCCCGGACGCTCTACGAGCAGTACTTC. Translating it yields CASSERGSRTLYEQYF.

The sample holds a few counts of this clone. The rearrangement joins TRBV4-2 to TRBJ2-1, with D perhaps matching TRBD2 (5 bases). In germline, CDR1 is LGHNA, CDR2 YNFKEQ. The V end was cut by 2 bases, the J end by 9 bases, with 17 bases between. This CDR3 contains 15 residues. The CDR3 region has the DNA TGTGCCAGCAGCCAAAAGGGAGCCCTATTTGGTGAGCAGTTCTTC. Residues: CASSQKGALFGEQFF.

The chain employs TRBV15 and TRBJ2-2, with D unclear. Germline-derived CDR1 and CDR2 are LNHNV and YYDKDF (reference sequence). This CDR3 is 14 amino acids long. V shed 0 bases and J shed 7 bases, with 9 bases lying between them. The CDR3 sequence: CATSRDLGRGELFF. As DNA, the CDR3 is TGTGCCACCAGCAGAGATCTAGGTCGCGGGGAGCTGTTTTTT. Filled out from reference TRBV15 and TRBJ2-2, the complete variable domain reads DAMVIQNPRYQVTQFGKPVTLSCSQTLNHNVMYWYQQKSSQAPKLLFHYYDKDFNNEADTPDNFQSRRPNTSFCFLDIRSPGLGDTAMYLCATSRDLGRGELFFGEGSRLTVL.

The V gene is TRBV28, the J gene TRBJ1-5, with D maybe TRBD1 (6 bases). The germline V gene has CDR1 MDHEN and CDR2 SYDVKM. V lost 5 bases, J lost 3 bases, and 23 bases lay in between. This CDR3 comprises 18 residues. The CDR3 sequence is CASSPLDSLTLPNQPQHF. For the CDR3, the DNA is TGTGCCAGCAGTCCCCTGGACAGCCTCACGCTACCCAATCAGCCCCAGCATTTT.

The V and J genes are TRBV7-3 and TRBJ2-7, with unresolved D. The germline gives CDR1 SGHTA, CDR2 FQGTGA. The CDR3 length is 13 residues. Deletions cut 4 bases from V and 1 base from J, with 8 bases between. CDR3 region: CASSSGGSYEQYF. DNA for the CDR3: TGTGCCAGCAGCTCCGGCGGATCCTACGAGCAGTACTTC.

The gene calls are TRBV27 and TRBJ1-5; TRBD1 agrees at 8 bases. This CDR3 comprises 15 residues. J gave up 6 bases and V 4 bases, and 8 bases lay outside the gene matches. Looked up from germline, CDR1 is MNHEY and CDR2 is SMNVEV (reference sequence). CDR3 nucleotide sequence: TGTGCCAGCAGTTCAACCGGGACAGGTTTTCAGCCCCAGCATTTT. Translated: CASSSTGTGFQPQHF.

The chain combines TRBV27 with TRBJ2-4, with 10 bases identical to TRBD1. V shed 4 bases, J shed 13 bases, and the junction held 10 bases outside the gene matches. The CDR3 spans 14 residues. Per germline, CDR1 MNHEY and CDR2 SMNVEV (reference sequence). This chain's CDR3 is CASSYERTGGPQYF. In nucleotides, the CDR3 is TGTGCCAGCAGTTACGAAAGGACAGGGGGACCCCAGTACTTC.

This chain joins TRBV30 and TRBJ2-3, with D perhaps assigned TRBD1 or TRBD2 (6 bases each). Germline V gives CDR1 GTSNPN, CDR2 SVGIG (reference sequence). The V and J ends lost 3 bases and 3 bases respectively, with 13 bases between them. There are 14 residues in the CDR3. CDR3 sequence (DNA): TGTGCCTGGAGGAGGGGGGATTTAACAGATACGCAGTATTTT. As protein: CAWRRGDLTDTQYF.

The chain has TRBV7-8 and TRBJ2-6, with D unresolved. The CDR3 totals 15 residues. Trimming pared 0 bases from V and 1 base from J, leaving 4 bases between. The V gene's germline CDR1 is SGHVS and CDR2 FQNEAQ. The CDR3 reads CASSLAGSGANVLTF. CDR3 nucleotide sequence: TGTGCCAGCAGCTTAGCTGGGTCTGGGGCCAACGTCCTGACTTTC.

The chain combines TRBV5-6 with TRBJ1-2; 8 nucleotides line up with TRBD1. The CDR3 covers 15 residues. V gave up 0 bases and J gave up 8 bases; unmatched junction bases: 9. Looked up from germline, CDR1 is SGHDT and CDR2 is YYEEEE. CDR3 in DNA: TGTGCCAGCAGCTTGGAATCCCAGGGGGCTAGGGGCTACACCTTC. It codes for CASSLESQGARGYTF. Filled out from reference TRBV5-6 and TRBJ1-2, the complete variable domain reads DAGVTQSPTHLIKTRGQQVTLRCSPKSGHDTVSWYQQALGQGPQFIFQYYEEEERQRGNFPDRFSGHQFPNYSSELNVNALLLGDSALYLCASSLESQGARGYTFGSGTRLTVV.

The V and J genes are TRBV7-9 and TRBJ2-7; possibly TRBD1 for D (6 bases). The CDR3 has 12 residues. Trimming shortened V by 5 bases and J by 6 bases, and 11 bases separated the two germline ends. Germline loops: CDR1 SEHNR, CDR2 FQNEAQ (reference sequence). The CDR3 region is CASSRGQTEQYF. CDR3 in DNA: TGTGCCAGCAGCCGTGGACAGACCGAGCAGTACTTC. The variable domain in full, completed from reference TRBV7-9 and TRBJ2-7, reads DTGVSQNPRHKITKRGQNVTFRCDPISEHNRLYWYRQTLGQGPEFLTYFQNEAQLEKSRLLSDRFSAERPKGSFSTLEIQRTEQGDSAMYLCASSRGQTEQYFGPGTRLTVT.

The rearrangement uses TRBV28 and TRBJ2-6; unclear D gene. Per germline, CDR1 MDHEN and CDR2 SYDVKM. With 6 bases removed from V and 2 bases from J, the gap between germline ends came to 5 bases. The CDR3 totals 13 residues. DNA for the CDR3: TGTGCCAGCAGGGCCACTGGGGCCAACGTCCTGACTTTC. This codes for CASRATGANVLTF.

The genes are TRBV30 and TRBJ2-1; D may be TRBD1 or TRBD2 (5 bases each). The germline V and J ends were trimmed by 4 bases and 0 bases, with 13 bases remaining between them. The CDR3 is made up of 15 amino acids. Germline loops: CDR1 GTSNPN, CDR2 SVGIG (reference sequence). Here the CDR3 DNA reads TGTGCCTGGACAGGGACGGGGAGCTCCTACAATGAGCAGTTCTTC. Amino acid sequence: CAWTGTGSSYNEQFF.

This chain uses TRBV6-4 with TRBJ2-3; D remains ambiguous. V shed 1 base and J shed 7 bases, with 12 bases lying between them. The CDR3 is 14 residues long. Germline CDR1 reads MRHNA; CDR2 reads SNTAGT. CDR3 coding DNA: TGTGCCAGCAGTGACTTTTTATTCTCTAATACGCAGTATTTT. Translating gives CASSDFLFSNTQYF.

The J gene is TRBJ2-5, the V gene TRBV29-1; 9 bases match TRBD1. This CDR3 comprises 15 residues. Trimming took 7 bases from V and 5 from J; bases not matched to a gene: 14. Per germline, CDR1 SQVTM and CDR2 ANQGSEA. The CDR3 bases are TGCAGCGCCGGCCAGCACAGGGGGCGCGGGGAGACCCAGTACTTC. Its translation is CSAGQHRGRGETQYF.

The chain combines TRBV6-5 with TRBJ1-1; weak D call: TRBD1 (5 bases). Per germline, CDR1 MNHEY and CDR2 SVGAGI. Between the trimmed V and J ends, which lost 6 bases and 1 base, there was a span of 12 bases. This CDR3 region has 14 residues. CDR3 in amino acids: CASSHWGGNTEAFF. The CDR3 nucleotides are TGTGCCAGCAGCCACTGGGGGGGGAACACTGAAGCTTTCTTT.

The sample holds one count of this clone. The J gene is TRBJ2-7, the V gene TRBV10-2; tentatively, D is TRBD1 (5 bases). V shed 4 bases and J shed 2 bases, with 12 bases lying between them. CDR1 is WSHSY and CDR2 is SAAADI in the germline V gene. The length of the CDR3 is 14 residues. The CDR3, as DNA: TGCGCCAGCAGTGCCTGGGGCAAAACCTACGAGCAGTACTTC. Translated, it gives CASSAWGKTYEQYF.

This chain uses TRBV5-6 with TRBJ2-1; D ambiguous. CDR1 is SGHDT, CDR2 YYEEEE, per germline. This CDR3 spans 11 amino acids. Trimming removed 6 bases from V and 9 bases from J, with 10 bases in between. The CDR3 region has the DNA TGTGCCAGCACCCGACTCGGTGAGCAGTTCTTC. It yields the protein CASTRLGEQFF.

The J gene is TRBJ1-5, the V gene TRBV30; maybe TRBD1 (5 bases). Germline V lookup: CDR1 GTSNPN, CDR2 SVGIG (reference sequence). Trimming pared 2 bases from V and 5 bases from J, leaving 13 bases between. There are 14 residues in the CDR3. CDR3 DNA: TGTGCCTGGAGTCCGGGCAGGGATGATCAGCCCCAGCATTTT. It translates to CAWSPGRDDQPQHF.

This chain joins TRBV4-2 and TRBJ1-5; no clear D. Germline CDR1 and CDR2: LGHNA and YNFKEQ. The ends were cut back, 0 bases at V and 0 bases at J, with 9 bases in the middle. The CDR3 covers 16 residues. DNA for the CDR3: TGTGCCAGCAGCCAAGAGGTCAGTTATAGCAATCAGCCCCAGCATTTT. Residues: CASSQEVSYSNQPQHF.

The rearrangement joins TRBV7-8 to TRBJ2-3, with D maybe TRBD1 (5 bases). Trimming took 4 bases from V and 0 from J, leaving 11 bases between them. From germline, CDR1 is SGHVS and CDR2 FQNEAQ. This CDR3 spans 15 amino acids. CDR3 sequence reads: CASSSTVTSTDTQYF. Written as DNA, the CDR3 is TGTGCCAGCAGCTCGACAGTGACTAGCACAGATACGCAGTATTTT.